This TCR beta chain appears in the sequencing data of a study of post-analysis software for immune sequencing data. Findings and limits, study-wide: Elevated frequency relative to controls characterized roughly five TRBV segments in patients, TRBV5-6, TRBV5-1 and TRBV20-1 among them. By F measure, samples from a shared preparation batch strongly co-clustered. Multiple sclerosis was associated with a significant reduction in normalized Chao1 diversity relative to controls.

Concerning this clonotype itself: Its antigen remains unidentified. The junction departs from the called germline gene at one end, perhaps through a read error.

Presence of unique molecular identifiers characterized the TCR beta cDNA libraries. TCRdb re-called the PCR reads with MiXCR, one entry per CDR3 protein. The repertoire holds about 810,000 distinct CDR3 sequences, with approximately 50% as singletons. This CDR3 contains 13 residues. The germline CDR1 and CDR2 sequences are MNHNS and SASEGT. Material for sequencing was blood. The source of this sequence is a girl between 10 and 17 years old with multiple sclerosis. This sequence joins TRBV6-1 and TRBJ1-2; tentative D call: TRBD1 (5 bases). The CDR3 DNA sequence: TGTGCCAGCAGTGAAGTGGGGCACTATGACTACACCTTC. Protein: CASSEVGHYDYTF.